This T cell receptor (beta chain) was recovered during a study of brain T cells in children with intractable seizures. Study findings and constraints: Only CDR3 sequence similarity suggested viral specificity, without known HCMV serostatus. Pre-surgery blood may have been undersampled, hiding some clones.

Surgery cases with the highest brain T cell transcript signatures were chosen for sequencing. Patients received at least one anti-epileptic drug before surgery. Per the germline V gene, CDR1 is SGHKS and CDR2 is YYEKEE (reference sequence). The CDR3 sequence is 13 residues long. V was shortened by 3 bases and J by 1 base, with 7 bases between the two germline ends. The data were produced by immunoSEQ multiplex PCR, yet TCRdb's version contains in-frame clones alone and is incomplete. The table has approximately 41,000 clones, approximately 92% seen once. About this clone itself: Its antigen is as yet unknown.

The clonotype originates from a girl aged 2 to 10 with tuberous sclerosis and intractable seizures. The V and J genes are TRBV5-5 and TRBJ1-1; a weak D match, TRBD1 (5 bases). Source: peripheral blood, taken at surgery. Here the CDR3 DNA reads TGTGCCAGCAGCTACACAGGGAACACTGAAGCTTTCTTT. Translated: CASSYTGNTEAFF. Variable domain in full (rest from reference TRBV5-5 and TRBJ1-1): DAGVTQSPTHLIKTRGQQVTLRCSPISGHKSVSWYQQVLGQGPQFIFQYYEKEERGRGNFPDRFSARQFPNYSSELNVNALLLGDSALYLCASSYTGNTEAFFGQGTRLTVV.